Below are 18 T cell receptor beta chains sequenced from a single sample in a study of chemoradiotherapy in HPV16-positive cancers. The repertoire was sequenced with immunoSEQ multiplex PCR; TCRdb's copy has only in-frame clones and lacks some. The sample has about 12,000 clones, about two thirds seen once; the top ten hold around 8%. This specimen was taken from a patient who underwent chemoradiotherapy. The receptors come from a human donor with HPV-associated anogenital cancer.

The rearrangement links TRBV7-6 to TRBJ2-5, with D unclear. Germline V CDR1 and CDR2: SGHVS, FNYEAQ. The germline V and J ends were trimmed by 4 bases and 4 bases, with 7 bases remaining between them. There are 12 residues in the CDR3. The CDR3 DNA follows: TGTGCCAGCAGCTCAAGAGGAGAGACCCAGTACTTC. It codes for CASSSRGETQYF.

V is TRBV9 and J is TRBJ1-1; tentative D call: TRBD1 (5 bases). In germline, CDR1 is SGDLS, CDR2 YYNGEE. The CDR3 is 14 residues long. V was pared by 0 bases and J by 6 bases, with 12 bases between. The CDR3 spells CASSVEVGTAEAFF. CDR3 DNA sequence: TGTGCCAGCAGCGTAGAAGTCGGGACGGCTGAAGCTTTCTTT.

The gene calls are TRBV28 and TRBJ1-5; 7 positions agree with TRBD1. Germline loops: CDR1 MDHEN, CDR2 SYDVKM. This CDR3 region has 15 residues. The ends lost 5 bases at V and 4 bases at J; junction bases unmatched: 8. CDR3 nucleotides: TGTGCCAGCAGTCCCCTCAGGGGGGCTAATCAGCCCCAGCATTTT. Amino acids: CASSPLRGANQPQHF.

The chain combines TRBV5-1 with TRBJ2-7, with D possibly TRBD2 on 6 matching bases. Germline values: CDR1 SGHRS, CDR2 YFSETQ. The CDR3 contains 14 residues. Trimming stripped 4 bases from V and 1 base from J, with 12 bases between. The CDR3 is CASSPRERSYEQYF. CDR3 sequence (DNA): TGCGCCAGCAGCCCCCGGGAGCGGTCCTACGAGCAGTACTTC.

The gene calls are TRBV7-2 and TRBJ1-1; 11 positions match TRBD1. This CDR3 contains 15 residues. CDR1 and CDR2 (germline): SGHTA, FQGNSA. Trimming removed 2 bases from V and 6 bases from J; junction bases left unmatched: 5. The CDR3 region is CASSLRTGGASEAFF. In DNA form, the CDR3 reads TGTGCCAGCAGCTTAAGGACAGGGGGCGCGTCTGAAGCTTTCTTT.

V is TRBV28 and J is TRBJ2-1; 7 bases align to TRBD1. Looked up from germline, CDR1 is MDHEN and CDR2 is SYDVKM. With V trimmed by 6 bases and J by 7 bases, 9 bases remained unmatched. The length of the CDR3 is 14 residues. In DNA form, the CDR3 reads TGTGCCAGCAGCTACCCACAGGGGAGAAATGAGCAGTTCTTC. This translates into CASSYPQGRNEQFF.

This clone was found once. The chain combines TRBV15 with TRBJ1-1; no clear D gene. V was pared by 3 bases and J by 4 bases, with 12 bases between. The CDR3 covers 14 residues. CDR1 and CDR2 from the germline V gene are LNHNV and YYDKDF (reference sequence). The CDR3 protein is CATSSTGVGTEAFF. As DNA, the CDR3 is TGTGCCACCAGCAGCACCGGGGTTGGCACTGAAGCTTTCTTT.

V usage is TRBV28 and J usage is TRBJ1-5; 7 bases line up with TRBD1. The ends lost 6 bases at V and 3 bases at J; junction bases unmatched: 14. Looked up from germline, CDR1 is MDHEN and CDR2 is SYDVKM. The CDR3 has 17 residues. CDR3 sequence reads: CASRTGTVRGHNQPQHF. The CDR3 nucleotides are TGTGCCAGCAGAACCGGGACAGTGAGGGGACACAATCAGCCCCAGCATTTT.

The CDR3 nucleotides read TGTGCCAGCAGCAAAGAGGGGGCTTTAGAGACCCAGTACTTC. Residues: CASSKEGALETQYF. The chain couples TRBV21-1 to TRBJ2-5; the table's D call of TRBD1 was not tested on the DNA. TRBV21-1 is labeled a pseudogene. The CDR3 totals 14 residues.

This chain connects TRBV5-6 to TRBJ1-2; 7 bases agree with TRBD1. CDR3 length: 15 residues. Germline lookup yields CDR1 SGHDT and CDR2 YYEEEE. The J segment lost 4 bases and the V segment lost 4 bases, leaving 10 bases of the junction unmatched. The chain's CDR3 is CASSPLTQGTYGYTF. CDR3 coding DNA: TGTGCCAGCAGCCCACTCACACAGGGGACCTATGGCTACACCTTC.

The chain is built from TRBV4-1 and TRBJ1-1, with a tentative D call TRBD1 (6 bases). Germline CDR1 and CDR2: MGHRA and YSYEKL. The CDR3 covers 15 residues. Trimming pared 0 bases from V and 4 bases from J, leaving 12 bases between. The CDR3 here is CASSQEGAFGTEAFF. The CDR3 bases are TGCGCCAGCAGCCAAGAGGGGGCTTTCGGCACTGAAGCTTTCTTT.

The chain links TRBV4-2 to TRBJ2-3; 7 bases are a match to TRBD2. Per the germline V gene, CDR1 is LGHNA and CDR2 is YNFKEQ. The CDR3 covers 15 residues. The V segment lost 3 bases and the J segment 0 bases; nucleotides outside the gene matches: 3. CDR3 nucleotide sequence: TGTGCCAGCAGCCAGGGGGACTATAGCACAGATACGCAGTATTTT. This codes for CASSQGDYSTDTQYF.

This chain links TRBV7-2 with TRBJ1-2, with 8 bases identical to TRBD1. Per germline, CDR1 SGHTA and CDR2 FQGNSA. V was pared by 4 bases and J by 7 bases, with 11 bases of the junction left unmatched. This CDR3 comprises 15 residues. CDR3 bases: TGTGCCAGCAGCTGGGGGACAGGTGTTGAAGGTGGCTACACCTTC. Encoded protein: CASSWGTGVEGGYTF.

J is TRBJ2-4 and V is TRBV15; D is ambiguous. Trimming shortened V by 5 bases and J by 5 bases, and 13 bases separated the two germline ends. Germline V CDR1 and CDR2: LNHNV, YYDKDF (reference sequence). This CDR3 contains 14 residues. The CDR3 sequence: CATSARIGENIQYF. Written as DNA, the CDR3 is TGTGCCACCAGCGCCCGGATAGGCGAAAACATTCAGTACTTC. The full variable domain, in which reference TRBV15 and TRBJ2-4 provide the parts outside the CDR3, is DAMVIQNPRYQVTQFGKPVTLSCSQTLNHNVMYWYQQKSSQAPKLLFHYYDKDFNNEADTPDNFQSRRPNTSFCFLDIRSPGLGDTAMYLCATSARIGENIQYFGAGTRLSVL.

This clone was found once. This sequence joins TRBV9 and TRBJ1-3, with D tentatively TRBD1 (6 bases). Trimming stripped 0 bases from V and 4 bases from J, with 17 bases between. This CDR3 has 17 residues. Germline V lookup: CDR1 SGDLS, CDR2 YYNGEE. DNA of the CDR3: TGTGCCAGCAGCGTAGAAATTCGGGGGCAAACAGGAAACACCATATATTTT. Protein sequence: CASSVEIRGQTGNTIYF.

V gene TRBV28 combines with J gene TRBJ2-7, with D unresolved. This CDR3 is built from 11 residues. Trimming left V 6 bases short and J 3 bases short, with 6 bases between. Germline assignment: CDR1 MDHEN and CDR2 SYDVKM. CDR3 nucleotides: TGTGCCAGCAGCATTCGCTACGAGCAGTACTTC. It codes for CASSIRYEQYF.

This sequence joins TRBV6-1 and TRBJ2-1, with TRBD1 matching 7 bases. Germline CDR1 is MNHNS and CDR2 is SASEGT. This CDR3 is built from 14 residues. The junction had 6 bases not matched to a gene; V was cut back by 3 bases and J by 7 bases. The CDR3: CASSDRGLGNEQFF. In nucleotides, the CDR3 is TGTGCCAGCAGTGACAGGGGGTTGGGAAATGAGCAGTTCTTC.

CDR3 protein: CASSLWAGRNQPQHF. The CDR3 bases are TGTGCCAGCAGCTTGTGGGCAGGGCGAAATCAGCCCCAGCATTTT. The chain has TRBV5-6 and TRBJ1-5; a weak D match, TRBD1 (5 bases). The V end was cut by 1 base, the J end by 4 bases, with 12 bases between. The CDR3 has 15 amino acids. Germline CDR1 reads SGHDT; CDR2 reads YYEEEE.